This TCR beta chain was captured in a study of blood T cell repertoires in COVID-19. Authors' analysis steps: Reference gene primer amplification in the assay estimated nucleated cell counts. Clones were sequenced by immunoSEQ multiplex PCR, and TCRdb holds only the in-frame ones, with some missing. V and J calls and clone size follow that table, whereas D and trimming were derived from the DNA. The sample includes about 78,000 clones, around four fifths of them seen just once. This clone was seen a handful of times. Trimming removed 0 bases at V and 9 bases at J, with 16 bases between. The CDR3 extends over 16 amino acids. The germline CDR1 and CDR2 sequences are SGHTS and YDEGEE.

The source material was peripheral blood. This clonotype was sampled from a human donor in a cohort sampled during active COVID-19. This sequence joins TRBV5-8 and TRBJ1-6, with D possibly matching TRBD1 (6 bases). DNA for the CDR3: TGTGCCAGCAGCTTGGTGGCAGGGGCCGGGCGTTCACCCCTCCACTTT. This encodes CASSLVAGAGRSPLHF.